The 2 T cell receptor beta chains reported below all come from one sample, sequenced in a study of T-cell memory formation after mild COVID-19. TCRdb re-called the 5' RACE reads through MiXCR, storing one row per CDR3 protein. The sample has 55,000 to 70,000 distinct CDR3 sequences, 25% to 35% seen once. The sequenced sample consisted of PBMCs or a T cell subset sorted from them (not recorded which). These receptors originate from a man younger than 35 who had mild COVID-19 (a few samples of this study predate the infection). Cell type and time point are not known.

The rearrangement links TRBV2 to TRBJ1-1; 7 bases agree with TRBD1. Looked up from germline, CDR1 is SNHLY and CDR2 is FYNNEI. CDR3 length: 13 amino acids. V was clipped by 6 bases and J by 4 bases; unmatched bases: 5. CDR3 residues: CASSSGGVTEAFF. Here the CDR3 DNA reads TGTGCCAGCAGCTCAGGGGGTGTCACTGAAGCTTTCTTT.

This clonotype was detected many times. This chain uses TRBV12-3 or TRBV12-4 with TRBJ2-1, with unresolved D. The CDR3 is 13 amino acids. V gave up 3 bases and J gave up 9 bases, with 12 bases separating them. CDR3 coding DNA: TGTGCCAGCAGTTTCGCCTCAACGGGTGAGCAGTTCTTC. It yields the protein CASSFASTGEQFF.